This T cell receptor (beta chain) was captured by sequencing in a study of blood T cell repertoires in COVID-19. Germline CDR1 and CDR2: MGHRA and YSYEKL. The V gene lost 2 bases and the J gene lost 0 bases, with 13 bases spanning the gap. The CDR3 is 17 residues long. Assay: immunoSEQ multiplex PCR; the TCRdb copy retains only in-frame clones and omits some. The sample lists 190,000 or so clones; around nine tenths were seen once. The clonotype was recovered from a woman in her late teens or twenties who had recovered from COVID-19. Sample: peripheral blood. The rearrangement joins TRBV4-1 to TRBJ2-2; D might be TRBD2 (6 bases). For the CDR3, the DNA is TGCGCCAGCAGCCAATTTCGGGGACTCGCGAACACCGGGGAGCTGTTTTTT. This translates into CASSQFRGLANTGELFF.